This entry concerns a single T cell receptor beta chain. Its antigen is currently unknown. A quantity of about 0.45 to 1 ug RNA underwent reverse transcription using random hexamers. TCRdb re-called the immunoSEQ multiplex PCR reads with MiXCR, one entry per CDR3 protein. The table includes some 150,000 distinct CDR3 sequences, 85% to 95% detected once. The length of the CDR3 is 15 residues. The V end lost 3 bases, the J end lost 4 bases, and 15 bases lay between the germline ends. The germline gives CDR1 SSHAT, CDR2 FNYEAQ (reference sequence). The data stem from a study of CD8 T cells in Susac syndrome. Overall study context: Each patient with Susac syndrome, at the time of blood draw, was therapy-naive, on corticosteroids, or on intravenous immunoglobulin alone. Whole-study findings and limits: A relatively small number of individuals underwent TCR sequencing and HLA analysis.

Recently defined diagnostic criteria for definite or probable disease were fulfilled by Susac syndrome patients. Isolation of CD8+ and CD4+ T cells was performed negatively, whereas enrichment of TEMRA cells was done by FACS. This receptor was taken from a human donor with Susac syndrome. Sequencing used CD4+ T cells from PBMCs. This chain connects TRBV7-7 to TRBJ2-5; D is possibly TRBD2 (7 bases). CDR3 DNA: TGTGCCAGCAGCTTTAAAGGGGGAGGGGGAGAGACCCAGTACTTC. Translating gives CASSFKGGGGETQYF. The full variable domain, rest sourced from reference TRBV7-7 and TRBJ2-5, is GAGVSQSPRYKVTKRGQDVTLRCDPISSHATLYWYQQALGQGPEFLTYFNYEAQPDKSGLPSDRFSAERPEGSISTLTIQRTEQRDSAMYRCASSFKGGGGETQYFGPGTRLLVL.